This paragraph covers one TCR beta chain sequence. The antigen remains undetermined. With 60 Vbeta and 13 Jbeta primers, the PCR was carried out. TCRdb keeps only in-frame clones here, not all; method: immunoSEQ multiplex PCR. The table records more than 95,000 clones, around a tenth of them present only once. The data belong to a study of cytomegalovirus exposure and HLA in healthy donors. Points from the study as a whole: In a later analysis, V- and J-gene trimming of beta chains associated with a DCLRE1C missense variant, replicated independently.

Germline V lookup: CDR1 SGDLS, CDR2 YYNGEE. The junction had 4 bases not matched to a gene; V was cut back by 3 bases and J by 4 bases. The CDR3 loop spans 14 amino acids. The chain employs TRBV9 and TRBJ2-5, with 9 bases that match TRBD2. This TCR was sampled from a man aged 30 to 39 in good health and CMV-seronegative. The specimen was PBMCs. The CDR3 loop reads CASSDLAGVETQYF. The CDR3 bases are TGTGCCAGCAGCGATTTAGCGGGAGTAGAGACCCAGTACTTC.